These 5 T cell receptor beta chains originate from one sample sequenced in a study of blood T cell repertoires in COVID-19. The protocol was immunoSEQ multiplex PCR, while the TCRdb copy is restricted to in-frame clones and leaves out a portion. Of roughly 150,000 clones in the sample, around 80% were seen once. Sequencing was done on a sample of peripheral blood. The receptors originated from a woman in her 70s who had recovered from COVID-19.

The V and J genes are TRBV5-1 and TRBJ1-1; 7 bases agree with TRBD1. Per the germline V gene, CDR1 is SGHRS and CDR2 is YFSETQ. The V gene end was trimmed by 3 bases and the J gene end by 0 bases; junction bases not matched to a gene: 5. There are 15 residues in the CDR3. CDR3 sequence: CASSSTGQLNTEAFF. The CDR3 DNA follows: TGCGCCAGCAGCTCGACGGGACAGCTGAACACTGAAGCTTTCTTT.

The chain has TRBV6-2 or TRBV6-3 and TRBJ2-1, with 10 bases aligning to TRBD2. CDR1 is MNHEY and CDR2 is SVGEGT in the germline V gene. Trimming took 2 bases from V and 10 from J; bases not matched to a gene: 17. CDR3 length: 18 amino acids. In nucleotides, the CDR3 is TGTGCCAGCAGTTACCCGACTAGCGGGCACCACGCTCCTCAAGAGCAGTTCTTC. Translating gives CASSYPTSGHHAPQEQFF.

V and J are TRBV12-2 and TRBJ2-5; the listed D gene, TRBD2, was not tested against the DNA. TRBV12-2 is a pseudogene. The CDR3 is made up of 17 amino acids. The DNA of the CDR3 is TGTGCAAGTCGCTTAGGGACTTTGACCCGATATCAAGAGACCCAGTACTTC. This codes for CASRLGTLTRYQETQYF.

The genes are TRBV19 and TRBJ1-1, with D unresolved. Germline V gives CDR1 LNHDA, CDR2 SQIVND (reference sequence). V lost 3 bases to trimming and J lost 1 base, with 15 bases between them. The CDR3 spans 16 residues. The CDR3 loop is CASSIHHTPGNTEAFF. CDR3 DNA: TGTGCCAGTAGTATCCATCACACGCCAGGGAACACTGAAGCTTTCTTT. Full variable domain (outside the CDR3, taken from reference TRBV19 and TRBJ1-1): DGGITQSPKYLFRKEGQNVTLSCEQNLNHDAMYWYRQDPGQGLRLIYYSQIVNDFQKGDIAEGYSVSREKKESFPLTVTSAQKNPTAFYLCASSIHHTPGNTEAFFGQGTRLTVV.

V and J are TRBV5-1 and TRBJ1-2; D call uncertain. Germline V gene data show CDR1 as SGHRS and CDR2 as YFSETQ. The V and J ends lost 0 bases and 8 bases respectively, with 8 bases between them. The CDR3 has 12 residues. CDR3 in amino acids: CASSLGGDGYTF. CDR3 nucleotides: TGCGCCAGCAGCTTGGGGGGAGACGGCTACACCTTC.